This TCR beta chain derives from a study of cytomegalovirus exposure and HLA in healthy donors. Study-level background: It was reported in a later analysis that the same platform had been used for the 90 to 150 validation repertoires as for the approximately 700 first-cohort repertoires. Broader study findings: Three CMV-associated chains were confirmed in vitro to be specific for CMV antigens.

Note on this clone: What it binds is unknown.

Some clones are missing from TCRdb's copy, which holds only in-frame ones; the method was immunoSEQ multiplex PCR. The sample has about 240,000 clones, about 90% seen once. From the 120-subject validation cohort, which was separate from the approximately 700-subject first cohort, the donors were drawn. Sequenced input: PBMCs. The sequence derives from a woman in her 30s in good health and CMV-seropositive.

CDR3 coding DNA: TGCGCCAGCAGCCTGACACTTAATGAGCAGTTCTTC. Encoded protein: CASSLTLNEQFF. V is TRBV5-1 and J is TRBJ2-1; unclear D gene. There are 12 residues in the CDR3. Germline lookup yields CDR1 SGHRS and CDR2 YFSETQ. The germline V and J ends were trimmed by 4 bases and 7 bases, with 9 bases remaining between them.